This TCR beta chain was sequenced for a study of cytomegalovirus exposure and HLA in healthy donors (dated by TCRdb to about 2017). For the wider study: An earlier analysis of roughly 500 of the donors reported 250 to 350 Gb of sequence data and 117 million unique TCR beta sequences obtained from about 179 million T cells. Roughly 300 gigabases of sequencing data and around 80 million unique TCR sequences made up an early release that covered nearly 650 HLA-typed donors. Of the roughly 400 genotyped donors, 65% to 90% fell in the genetic ancestry cluster associated with self-reported Caucasian donors. The study was designed to test whether signatures of past pathogen exposure could be identified by cataloging public T cell receptors. The study profiled the T cell repertoires of more than 500 subjects by immunosequencing and related them to cytomegalovirus serostatus. In addition to the first cohort of hundreds of subjects, a separate validation cohort of 100 to 150 different subjects was used. To predict cytomegalovirus infection status, the study brought together high-throughput TCR immunosequencing, statistical association of individual TCRs with disease status, and machine learning. A later analysis re-analyzed previously published TCR beta repertoires from about 730 donors and added high-resolution HLA genotyping to study TCR occurrence patterns. Rather than using new phenotypic data, the later analysis identified candidate immune exposures from TCR beta sequences and from how often those sequences occurred across donors. An earlier analysis of several hundred of the donors used high-throughput TCR beta sequencing to judge whether each TCR beta V gene segment behaved as functional or pseudogenic. Donor age, sex, ethnicity and CMV serostatus were collected together with the repertoire data. A later genetic analysis took genome-wide SNP genotypes for about three fifths of the roughly 670 donors and used that subset as a discovery cohort. All discovery cohort repertoires had been generated on a single sequencing platform. HLA typing included class I and class II loci at four-digit resolution. The number of donors typed differed by locus, with roughly 620-640 for A, B, C, DRB1 and DQB1, 522 for DQA1, 600 to 610 for DPA1, and roughly 450 for DPB1. Four to six DR-DQ haplotypes were handled as single units for association and clustering, since linkage in the cohort was strong. On average, around 200,000 unique TCR beta nucleotide sequences were sequenced per donor among about 400 genotyped donors of the cohort, with 15% to 20% of those sequences being non-productive.

Libraries came from the immunoSEQ multiplex PCR assay. For the multiplex PCR, a mixture combining 60 forward primers for TCR Vbeta segments and 13 reverse primers for TCR Jbeta segments was used. Amplification of the CDR3 region of rearranged TCR beta genes was performed with a multiplex PCR assay on genomic DNA. On the Illumina HiSeq System, the amplified TCR beta libraries were sequenced as 87-base-pair reads. In the source study's methods: Across the 640 or so repertoires, a later analysis counted 60 million to 90 million unique TCR beta chains, 9.5 million to 13 million of which were shared by at least two donors. Raw reads were error-corrected and collapsed into unique sequences with a nearest-neighbor algorithm that merged closely related sequences to remove PCR and sequencing errors. To assign V, D and J gene segments, CDR3 sequences were aligned to IMGT reference sequences. For a sequence to be retained, a match of at least six nucleotides to both a V gene segment and a J gene segment was required. A rearrangement was called productive if the CDR3 had no stop codons and remained in frame with V and J, and every other rearrangement was called non-productive. CDR3 was defined by IMGT convention, running from the second conserved V-encoded cysteine to the conserved J-encoded phenylalanine. The earlier analysis of 587 of the donors excluded any sequence lacking an unambiguous match to a single V gene segment. In an earlier analysis of a few hundred of the donors, a V segment was called functional when productive rearrangements were above 56.7%, and segregating when the standard deviation between donors exceeded 5%. A statistical classification framework was built for diagnosing cytomegalovirus status from the catalog of TCR beta chain sequences. In a later analysis, TCR nucleotide sequences were compared against IMGT/GENE-DB human TR gene sequences so that V and J genes could be assigned. The TCRdist pipeline was used in a later analysis to assign CDR3 sequences and most-parsimonious VDJ recombination scenarios. In a later analysis, every TCR beta chain was defined by the combination of its CDR3 amino acid sequence and its V-gene family, and reads without a unique V-gene family were dropped. A later analysis removed 500 to 650 highly shared, low-generation-probability nucleotide sequences to deal with suspected cross-contamination and a sequencing artifact. In a later analysis, a clonal expansion index for each public chain was calculated from normalized within-repertoire ranks of inferred template counts. In a later analysis, generation probabilities were computed using a VDJ recombination model fitted to out-of-frame rearrangements, and the results were checked against IGoR. A later analysis scored TCR-TCR, TCR-HLA and TCR-CMV co-occurrence with hypergeometric tests, applying a repertoire-size bias correction to TCR pairs. In a later analysis, false discovery rates were estimated by permuting HLA or CMV assignments 20 times. In a later analysis, co-occurring TCRs were grouped using DBSCAN, with TCRdist sequence similarity added in when clustering inside HLA-allele-positive subsets. Co-occurrence clustering excluded repertoires with fewer than 30,000 or more than 120,000 public chains, plus five with anomalous nucleotide sharing. TCRdb re-hosts the immuneACCESS table, in-frame sequences only. Its copies lack some clones; in the studies checked, an unresolved V gene accounts for under half of them, and the cause for the rest is not known. D and trimming were read from the DNA, whereas the V and J calls and clone size are those reported in that table. A total of about 98,000 clones appear in this sample, more than 60% of them only once. The ten largest clones take up approximately 15% of the sample.

The cohort was made up of about 670 healthy bone marrow donors. At the time of sampling, all cohort members were nominally healthy, though unrecorded immune exposures were likely present. The donor tested CMV seropositive and was one of the 289 seropositive cohort members. A peripheral blood sample was collected from each donor, and TCR beta sequencing was performed on peripheral blood mononuclear cells. The Qiagen DNeasy Blood Extraction Kit was used to extract genomic DNA from the blood cell samples. Study-level results and caveats: An association between a missense DCLRE1C variant and V-gene and J-gene trimming of TCR beta chains was found in a later genetic analysis and replicated in an independent cohort. Some IMGT-functional V segments, including TRBV6-2 and TRBV6-3, could not be distinguished by the 87-base-pair reads and were therefore excluded. In a later analysis, most CMV-associated TCR beta chains were found to appear HLA-restricted, with HLA associations seemingly driven largely by CMV exposure. According to a later analysis, parvovirus B19, influenza, CMV and Epstein-Barr virus appeared linked to several top co-occurrence clusters. A group of highly shared sequence variants was considered likely to be a technical artifact of the sequencing pipeline. Presence/absence analyses assumed roughly uniform sequencing depth across donors, an assumption that may not hold. This cohort had only TCR beta chains sequenced, and the lack of alpha or paired-chain data limited which features could be detected. Assigning TCR associations to individual alleles was difficult when HLA alleles, especially DR and DQ, strongly co-occurred. In vitro tests confirmed that a few of the cytomegalovirus-associated TCR beta chains recognize cytomegalovirus antigens. A later genetic analysis reported fewer N-insertions in productive TCRs among donors in an Asian-associated ancestry cluster than the roughly 690-donor mean. Correlated functional status among segregating V segments might reflect linkage disequilibrium, but an unknown experimental factor could not be ruled out. Across donors, most TCR sequences were observed very rarely, whereas some public TCRs were present in many individuals. Specific HLA alleles were associated with 16,951 TCR beta sequences at a false discovery rate of 0.05 in a later analysis. An earlier analysis of 587 of the donors showed that most TCR beta V segments appeared in productive rearrangements either about 90% or about 30% of the time, which broadly matched IMGT annotations. Because HLA typing was unavailable for some donors at each locus, only the typed subset was used in association tests. A further reported finding was that TCR beta sequences accurately predicted the HLA-A and HLA-B alleles for most subjects in the first cohort. In a later analysis, the rate of TCR association differed among HLA loci, with DRB1 alleles having the most associated TCRs and HLA-C alleles having the fewest. In the study, 150 to 200 TCR beta chains were listed as associated with cytomegalovirus. Because counts were too low, more than 15 rarely observed V segments, including chromosome 9 orphons, were excluded from the earlier analysis of some 540 of the donors. In a later analysis, HLA-associated TCR beta chains showed more clonal expansion and lower generation probabilities than non-associated chains that were equally common. For the cohort, immune exposure information was limited to CMV serostatus. In both the original and validation cohorts, the classifier was reported to diagnose cytomegalovirus status with high specificity and sensitivity. According to the authors, the approach could potentially be generalized to other disease states and immunological phenotypes.

Remarks on this clone: What antigen it recognizes has not been identified. No base-level quality is on record; no much larger clone is a single base apart.

CDR1 and CDR2, looked up from the germline V gene (reference sequence), are MNHEY and SMNVEV. Germline trimming: 1 base from V, 5 bases from J; junction bases outside gene matches: 8. There are 16 amino acids in the CDR3, from cysteine to phenylalanine inclusive. Just the 48-base CDR3 DNA is kept, in frame starting at base 1. This receptor was obtained from a man aged 60 to 75 in good health and CMV-seropositive. In this chain, TRBV27 is recombined with TRBJ2-5; 9 bases in the junction line up with TRBD2. Sequences were obtained from PBMCs. The DNA is as follows: TGTGCCAGCAGTTTATTTGGGACTAGCAGTGGGGAGACCCAGTACTTC. It encodes CASSLFGTSSGETQYF.